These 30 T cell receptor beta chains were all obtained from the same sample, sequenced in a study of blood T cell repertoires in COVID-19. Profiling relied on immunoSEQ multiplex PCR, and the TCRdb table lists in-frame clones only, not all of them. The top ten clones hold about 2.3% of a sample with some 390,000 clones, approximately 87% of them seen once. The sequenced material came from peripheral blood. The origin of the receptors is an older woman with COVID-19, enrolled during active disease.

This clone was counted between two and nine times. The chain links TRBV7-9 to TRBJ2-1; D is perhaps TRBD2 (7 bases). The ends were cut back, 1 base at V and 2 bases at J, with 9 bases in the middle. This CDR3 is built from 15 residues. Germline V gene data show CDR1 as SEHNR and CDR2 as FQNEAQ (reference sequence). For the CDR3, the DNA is TGTGCCAGCAGCTTAGGAGGGGGGGCCTACAATGAGCAGTTCTTC. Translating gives CASSLGGGAYNEQFF.

The CDR3 here is CASSEPGTRPFF. The CDR3 region has the DNA TGCGCCAGCAGCGAACCCGGGACTAGGCCGTTCTTC. The V gene is TRBV4-1, the J gene TRBJ2-1, with 8 nucleotides matching TRBD2. CDR3 length: 12 residues. Germline CDR1 and CDR2: MGHRA and YSYEKL. J was trimmed by 15 bases and V by 5 bases; bases with no gene match: 9.

CDR3 DNA: TGTGCCAGCAGCTTGATCGGACATCACTATGGCTACACCTTC. This codes for CASSLIGHHYGYTF. This chain joins TRBV5-6 and TRBJ1-2, with D perhaps matching TRBD1 (5 bases). The CDR3 is 14 residues long. V was shortened by 1 base and J by 3 bases, with 10 bases between the two germline ends. In germline, CDR1 is SGHDT, CDR2 YYEEEE.

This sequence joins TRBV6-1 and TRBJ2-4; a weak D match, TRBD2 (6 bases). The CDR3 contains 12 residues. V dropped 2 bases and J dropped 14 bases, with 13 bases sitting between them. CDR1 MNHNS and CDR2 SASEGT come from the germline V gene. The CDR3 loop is CASSETTREKYF. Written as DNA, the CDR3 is TGTGCCAGCAGTGAAACGACTAGAGAGAAGTACTTC.

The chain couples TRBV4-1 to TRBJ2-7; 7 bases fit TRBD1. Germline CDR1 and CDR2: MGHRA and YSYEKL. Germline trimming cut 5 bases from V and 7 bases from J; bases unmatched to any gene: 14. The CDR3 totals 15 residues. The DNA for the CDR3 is TGCGCCAGCAGCGGTACAGGGGCCCAGACAGGGGAGCAGTACTTC. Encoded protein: CASSGTGAQTGEQYF.

The CDR3 bases are TGTGCCAGCAGTTACTCGTTTTTACTCCCCGAGTTGTATTTT. Its translation: CASSYSFLLPELYF. V usage is TRBV6-5 and J usage is TRBJ2-3; D ambiguous. V was shortened by 0 bases and J by 14 bases, with 18 bases between the two germline ends. Germline V gene lookup returns CDR1 MNHEY and CDR2 SVGAGI. The CDR3 has 14 residues.

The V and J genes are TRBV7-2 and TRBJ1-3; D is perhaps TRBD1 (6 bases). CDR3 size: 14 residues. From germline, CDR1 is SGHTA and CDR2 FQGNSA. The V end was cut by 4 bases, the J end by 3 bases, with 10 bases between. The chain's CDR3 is CASSSRGGGNTIYF. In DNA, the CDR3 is TGTGCCAGCAGCTCCAGGGGTGGTGGAAACACCATATATTTT.

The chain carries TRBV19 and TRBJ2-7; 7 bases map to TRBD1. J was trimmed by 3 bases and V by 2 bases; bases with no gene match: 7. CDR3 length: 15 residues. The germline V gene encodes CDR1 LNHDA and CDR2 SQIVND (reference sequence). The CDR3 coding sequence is TGTGCCAGTAGTATAAAGACAGGGAATAACTACGAGCAGTACTTC. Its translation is CASSIKTGNNYEQYF.

CDR3 in DNA: TGTGCCACAAGGATAGCGGGGGGGCAAAACAATGAGCAGTTCTTC. This sequence encodes CATRIAGGQNNEQFF. The chain is built from TRBV15 and TRBJ2-1; 11 bases fit TRBD2. CDR1 and CDR2 from the germline V gene are LNHNV and YYDKDF (reference sequence). The CDR3 consists of 15 residues. J was trimmed by 5 bases and V by 9 bases; bases with no gene match: 9.

This CDR3 reads CAWSGTTGELFF. As DNA, the CDR3 is TGTGCCTGGAGTGGCACAACCGGGGAGCTGTTTTTT. The chain employs TRBV30 and TRBJ2-2; unclear D gene. Germline V gives CDR1 GTSNPN, CDR2 SVGIG (reference sequence). Deletions cut 1 base from V and 5 bases from J, with 5 bases between. This CDR3 is built from 12 residues. Supplemented by reference TRBV30 and TRBJ2-2, the full variable domain reads SQTIHQWPATLVQPVGSPLSLECTVEGTSNPNLYWYRQAAGRGLQLLFYSVGIGQISSEVPQNLSASRPQDRQFILSSKKLLLSDSGFYLCAWSGTTGELFFGEGSRLTVL.

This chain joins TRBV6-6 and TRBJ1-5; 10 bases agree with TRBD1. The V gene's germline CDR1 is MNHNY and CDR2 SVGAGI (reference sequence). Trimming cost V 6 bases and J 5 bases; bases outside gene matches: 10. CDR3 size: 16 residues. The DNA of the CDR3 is TGTGCCAGCAGAACCTCGGACAGGGGGGGGGATCAGCCCCAGCATTTT. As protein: CASRTSDRGGDQPQHF.

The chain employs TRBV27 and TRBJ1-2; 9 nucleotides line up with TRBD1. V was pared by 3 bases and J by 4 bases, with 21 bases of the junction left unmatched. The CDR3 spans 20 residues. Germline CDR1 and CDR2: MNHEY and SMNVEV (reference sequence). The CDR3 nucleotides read TGTGCCAGCAGTTTTTCCGGTCGCTCGGGACAGGGAGGTTTTTTCTATGGCTACACCTTC. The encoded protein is CASSFSGRSGQGGFFYGYTF.

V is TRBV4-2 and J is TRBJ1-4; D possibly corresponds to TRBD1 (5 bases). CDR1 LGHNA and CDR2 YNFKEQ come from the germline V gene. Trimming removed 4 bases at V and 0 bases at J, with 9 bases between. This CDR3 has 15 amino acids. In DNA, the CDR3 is TGTGCCAGCAGCCGACAGCCTGCAACTAATGAAAAACTGTTTTTT. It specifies CASSRQPATNEKLFF.

As DNA, the CDR3 is TGTGCCAGCAGCTTGGGGGGAGATTCTAATGAAAAACTGTTTTTT. Protein sequence: CASSLGGDSNEKLFF. The chain links TRBV5-4 to TRBJ1-4; D uncertain. Germline lookup yields CDR1 SGHNT and CDR2 YYREEE (reference sequence). Trimming cost V 0 bases and J 3 bases, with 9 bases left between them. This CDR3 comprises 15 residues.

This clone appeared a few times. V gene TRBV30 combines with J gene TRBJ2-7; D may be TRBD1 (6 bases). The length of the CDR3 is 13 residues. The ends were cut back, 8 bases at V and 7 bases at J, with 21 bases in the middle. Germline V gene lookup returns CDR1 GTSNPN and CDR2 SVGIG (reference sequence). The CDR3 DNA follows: TGTGCCGGATCACAGGGAGCGTATGTGGAGCAGTACTTC. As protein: CAGSQGAYVEQYF.

CDR3 sequence reads: CASRWDSYNSPLHF. In DNA form, the CDR3 reads TGTGCCAGCCGCTGGGACAGTTATAATTCACCCCTCCACTTT. The chain is built from TRBV7-9 and TRBJ1-6, with 7 bases that match TRBD1. The V gene's germline CDR1 is SEHNR and CDR2 FQNEAQ (reference sequence). The CDR3 sequence is 14 residues long. The V and J ends lost 8 bases and 4 bases, in that order; junction bases with no gene match: 5. The full variable domain, with the rest looked up from reference TRBV7-9 and TRBJ1-6, is DTGVSQNPRHKITKRGQNVTFRCDPISEHNRLYWYRQTLGQGPEFLTYFQNEAQLEKSRLLSDRFSAERPKGSFSTLEIQRTEQGDSAMYLCASRWDSYNSPLHFGNGTRLTVT.

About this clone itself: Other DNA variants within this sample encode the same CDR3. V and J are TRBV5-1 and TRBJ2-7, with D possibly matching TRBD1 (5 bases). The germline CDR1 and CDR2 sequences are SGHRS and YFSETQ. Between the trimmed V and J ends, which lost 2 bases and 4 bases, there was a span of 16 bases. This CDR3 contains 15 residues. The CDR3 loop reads CASSLRIAGSYEQYF. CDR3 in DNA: TGCGCCAGCAGCTTACGAATTGCAGGGTCGTACGAGCAGTACTTC.

Here the CDR3 DNA reads TGTGCCAGCTCCTCGACAGGGACTAATGAAAAACTGTTTTTT. This translates into CASSSTGTNEKLFF. The gene calls are TRBV6-5 and TRBJ1-4; 7 bases are a match to TRBD1. The length of the CDR3 is 14 residues. V lost 8 bases to trimming and J lost 2 bases; unmatched junction nucleotides: 5. Germline CDR1 is MNHEY and CDR2 is SVGAGI.

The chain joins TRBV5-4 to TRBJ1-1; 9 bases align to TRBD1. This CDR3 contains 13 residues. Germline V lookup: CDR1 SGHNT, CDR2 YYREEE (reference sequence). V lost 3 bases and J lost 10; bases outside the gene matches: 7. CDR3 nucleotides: TGTGCCAGCAGCTCGGACAGGGGTTACGGAGCTTTCTTT. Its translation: CASSSDRGYGAFF.

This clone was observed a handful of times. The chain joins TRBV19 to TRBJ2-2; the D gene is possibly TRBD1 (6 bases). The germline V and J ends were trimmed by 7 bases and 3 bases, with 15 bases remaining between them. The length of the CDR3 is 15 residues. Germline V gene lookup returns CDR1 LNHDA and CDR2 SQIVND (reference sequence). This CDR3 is CASTSRGDYTGELFF. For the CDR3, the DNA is TGTGCCAGTACCTCCAGGGGAGATTACACCGGGGAGCTGTTTTTT.

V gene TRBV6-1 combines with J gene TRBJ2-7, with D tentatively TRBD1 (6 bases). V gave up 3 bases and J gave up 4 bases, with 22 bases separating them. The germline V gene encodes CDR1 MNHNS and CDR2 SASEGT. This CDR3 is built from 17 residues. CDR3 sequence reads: CASSDFTGRGQGYEQYF. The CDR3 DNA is TGTGCCAGCAGTGACTTTACAGGTCGAGGTCAGGGGTACGAGCAGTACTTC.

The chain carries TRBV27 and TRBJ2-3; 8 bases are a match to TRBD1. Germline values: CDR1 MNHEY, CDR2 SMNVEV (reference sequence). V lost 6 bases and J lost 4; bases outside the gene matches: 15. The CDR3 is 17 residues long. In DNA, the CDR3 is TGTGCCAGCAGGTTTTTGGGAATGACAGGGGAGGCAGATACGCAGTATTTT. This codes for CASRFLGMTGEADTQYF.

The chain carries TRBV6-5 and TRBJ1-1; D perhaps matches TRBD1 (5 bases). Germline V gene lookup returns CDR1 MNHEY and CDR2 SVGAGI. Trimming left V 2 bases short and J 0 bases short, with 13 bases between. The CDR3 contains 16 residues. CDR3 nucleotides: TGTGCCAGCAGTTACGAGCGGGGGGAAATGAACACTGAAGCTTTCTTT. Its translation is CASSYERGEMNTEAFF.

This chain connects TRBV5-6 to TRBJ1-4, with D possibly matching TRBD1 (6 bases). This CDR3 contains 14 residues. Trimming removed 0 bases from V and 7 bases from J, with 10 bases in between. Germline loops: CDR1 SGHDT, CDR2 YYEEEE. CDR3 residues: CASSLGYRAEKLFF. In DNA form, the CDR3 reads TGTGCCAGCAGCTTGGGATACAGGGCTGAAAAACTGTTTTTT.

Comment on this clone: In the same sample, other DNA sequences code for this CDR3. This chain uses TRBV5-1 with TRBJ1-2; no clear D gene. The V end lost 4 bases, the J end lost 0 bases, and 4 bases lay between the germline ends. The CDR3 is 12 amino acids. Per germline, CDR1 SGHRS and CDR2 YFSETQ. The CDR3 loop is CASSDSNYGYTF. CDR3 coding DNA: TGCGCCAGCAGCGACTCTAACTATGGCTACACCTTC. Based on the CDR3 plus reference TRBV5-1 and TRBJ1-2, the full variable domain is KAGVTQTPRYLIKTRGQQVTLSCSPISGHRSVSWYQQTPGQGLQFLFEYFSETQRNKGNFPGRFSGRQFSNSRSEMNVSTLELGDSALYLCASSDSNYGYTFGSGTRLTVV.

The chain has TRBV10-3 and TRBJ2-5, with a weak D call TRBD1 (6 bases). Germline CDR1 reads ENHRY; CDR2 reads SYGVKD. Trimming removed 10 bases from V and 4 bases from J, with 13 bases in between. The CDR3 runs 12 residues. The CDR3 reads CATQGSRETQYF. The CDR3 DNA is TGTGCCACCCAGGGGAGTCGAGAGACCCAGTACTTC.

The CDR3 DNA follows: TGCGCCAGCAGCTTTGGGCGAAGCCAAGAGACCCAGTACTTC. This sequence encodes CASSFGRSQETQYF. The V and J genes are TRBV5-1 and TRBJ2-5; D unresolved. Germline V gene sequence: CDR1 SGHRS, CDR2 YFSETQ. CDR3 size: 14 residues. V was shortened by 2 bases and J by 1 base, with 9 bases between the two germline ends.

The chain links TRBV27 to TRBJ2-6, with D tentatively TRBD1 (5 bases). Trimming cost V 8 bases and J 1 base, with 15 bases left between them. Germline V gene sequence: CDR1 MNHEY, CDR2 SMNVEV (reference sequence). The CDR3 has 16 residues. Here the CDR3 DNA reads TGTGCCAGCCGTCAGGGTGTCTATTCTGGGGCCAACGTCCTGACTTTC. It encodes CASRQGVYSGANVLTF.

The CDR3 protein is CASSTREGGWSPLHF. The CDR3 coding sequence is TGTGCCAGTAGTACCCGAGAAGGGGGATGGTCACCCCTCCACTTT. J is TRBJ1-6 and V is TRBV19; weak D call: TRBD1 (6 bases). The CDR3 length is 15 residues. The germline V gene has CDR1 LNHDA and CDR2 SQIVND (reference sequence). V was pared by 4 bases and J by 10 bases, with 17 bases between.

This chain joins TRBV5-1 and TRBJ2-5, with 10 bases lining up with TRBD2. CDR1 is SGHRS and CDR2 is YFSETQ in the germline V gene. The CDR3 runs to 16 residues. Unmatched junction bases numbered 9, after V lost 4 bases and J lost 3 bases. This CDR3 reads CASSLFSAGGEETQYF. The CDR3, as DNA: TGCGCCAGCAGCCTCTTCTCAGCGGGGGGGGAAGAGACCCAGTACTTC.